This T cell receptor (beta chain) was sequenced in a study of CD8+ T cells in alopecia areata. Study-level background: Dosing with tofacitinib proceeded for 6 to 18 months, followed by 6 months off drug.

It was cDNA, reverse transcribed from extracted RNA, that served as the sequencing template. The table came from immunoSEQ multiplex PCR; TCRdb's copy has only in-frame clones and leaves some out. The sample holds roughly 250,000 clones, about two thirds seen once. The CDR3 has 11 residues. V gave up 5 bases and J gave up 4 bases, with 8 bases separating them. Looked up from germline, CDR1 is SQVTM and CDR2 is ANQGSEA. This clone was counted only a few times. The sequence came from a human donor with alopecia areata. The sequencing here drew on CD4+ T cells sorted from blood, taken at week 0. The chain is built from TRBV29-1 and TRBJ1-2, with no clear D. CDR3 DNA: TGCAGCGTTAGGACTGTCTATGGCTACACCTTC. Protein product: CSVRTVYGYTF.